This TCR beta chain is drawn from a study of identical twins. Of note for this clonotype: Its antigen is currently unknown.

Findings and caveats of the study: Abundant beta clonotypes from cord blood had fewer insertions, unlike memory repertoires, which showed none. Rather than following the same donors, the conclusions depended on cross-sectional statistical analysis. Models underestimated how often monozygotic twins shared out-of-frame TCR alpha.

The V gene end was trimmed by 4 bases and the J gene end by 4 bases; junction bases not matched to a gene: 10. CDR3 length equals 16 residues. Germline CDR1 is SGHTA and CDR2 is FQGNSA. Template switching introduced a universal primer site, and the cDNA bore unique molecular identifiers. TCRdb processed the 5' RACE reads anew with MiXCR; each CDR3 protein has one entry. The repertoire consists of some 250,000 distinct CDR3 sequences, with about an eighth occurring once and the leading ten covering roughly 4%. These same records also appear under a second study, on yellow fever vaccine responses in identical twins.

The chain combines TRBV7-2 with TRBJ2-1; 7 bases agree with TRBD1. Sequencing was done on a sample of memory (CD45RO+) T cells sorted from blood. This receptor was obtained from a woman aged 18-29 years in good health. The CDR3 nucleotides are TGTGCCAGCAGCTCTAGGTGGGACAGAACGTACAATGAGCAGTTCTTC. Its protein product is CASSSRWDRTYNEQFF.